Listed here are 18 T cell receptor beta chains from one sample, sequenced in a study of identical twins. TCRdb re-derived calls from the 5' RACE reads in MiXCR, one entry per CDR3 protein. The sample consists of roughly 1.6 million distinct CDR3 sequences, less than 40% of them appearing once. What was sequenced was cord blood. Receptors were obtained from a newborn girl in good health.

The chain joins TRBV3-1 to TRBJ2-1; D call uncertain. This CDR3 comprises 15 residues. V was clipped by 5 bases and J by 0 bases, with 11 bases between them. Germline values: CDR1 LGHDT, CDR2 YNNKEL (reference sequence). This chain's CDR3 is CASSWAESSYNEQFF. For the CDR3, the DNA is TGTGCCAGCAGCTGGGCCGAAAGCTCCTACAATGAGCAGTTCTTC.

The CDR3 sequence is CASSGDREGGYTF. The CDR3 nucleotides are TGCGCCAGCAGTGGGGACAGGGAGGGTGGCTACACCTTC. The genes are TRBV10-2 and TRBJ1-2; 9 nucleotides align to TRBD1. The ends lost 4 bases at V and 7 bases at J; junction bases unmatched: 4. CDR1 WSHSY and CDR2 SAAADI come from the germline V gene. This CDR3 region has 13 residues.

This clonotype has only a few counts. The V gene is TRBV29-1, the J gene TRBJ1-2; D ambiguous. Germline V gene sequence: CDR1 SQVTM, CDR2 ANQGSEA. The CDR3 consists of 14 residues. The V end was cut by 4 bases, the J end by 4 bases, with 16 bases between. The chain's CDR3 is CSVGWGRRSYGYTF. For the CDR3, the DNA is TGCAGCGTTGGTTGGGGTAGACGGAGCTATGGCTACACCTTC.

Note on this clonotype: A read error may explain this, as a much larger clone is one base away. The chain uses TRBV25-1 and TRBJ2-1; a possible D gene is TRBD1 (5 bases). The germline V and J ends were trimmed by 7 bases and 13 bases, with 11 bases remaining between them. The germline CDR1 and CDR2 sequences are MGHDK and SYGVNS. The CDR3 length is 10 residues. The CDR3 loop reads CASKGKTQFF. The DNA for the CDR3 is TGTGCCAGCAAGGGGAAGACCCAGTTCTTC. The whole variable domain, filled in from reference TRBV25-1 and TRBJ2-1, reads EADIYQTPRYLVIGTGKKITLECSQTMGHDKMYWYQQDPGMELHLIHYSYGVNSTEKGDLSSESTVSRIRTEHFPLTLESARPSHTSQYLCASKGKTQFFGPGTRLTVL.

This clonotype was counted only a few times. CDR3 nucleotide sequence: TGTGCCAGCAGTTCACAGTATAACTATGGCTACACCTTC. This sequence encodes CASSSQYNYGYTF. V gene TRBV28 combines with J gene TRBJ1-2; no clear D. With 4 bases removed from V and 1 base from J, the gap between germline ends came to 7 bases. Germline V gene sequence: CDR1 MDHEN, CDR2 SYDVKM. The CDR3 is made up of 13 amino acids.

The V and J genes are TRBV7-8 and TRBJ1-1, with TRBD1 matching over 12 bases. J gave up 5 bases and V 4 bases, and 8 bases lay outside the gene matches. The CDR3 spans 16 residues. Germline CDR1 reads SGHVS; CDR2 reads FQNEAQ. The DNA of the CDR3 is TGTGCCAGCAGCTCGGGGACAGGGGGCTTGGGAACTGAAGCTTTCTTT. This encodes CASSSGTGGLGTEAFF.

The J gene is TRBJ2-4, the V gene TRBV4-1; TRBD2 might be the D (5 bases). The CDR3 length is 16 residues. Trimming left V 0 bases short and J 3 bases short, with 12 bases between. CDR1 and CDR2 from the germline V gene are MGHRA and YSYEKL. The CDR3 sequence: CASSQDQEAGKNIQYF. In nucleotides, the CDR3 is TGCGCCAGCAGCCAAGATCAGGAGGCTGGCAAAAACATTCAGTACTTC.

The chain has TRBV28 and TRBJ1-3; tentative D call: TRBD1 (6 bases). Germline assignment: CDR1 MDHEN and CDR2 SYDVKM. V was pared by 6 bases and J by 4 bases, with 19 bases between. The CDR3 runs 16 residues. CDR3 bases: TGTGCCAGCAGCCCCACCTTAGCAGGGGCAGGAAACACCATATATTTT. Translating gives CASSPTLAGAGNTIYF. Combining the CDR3 with reference TRBV28 and TRBJ1-3 gives the whole variable domain DVKVTQSSRYLVKRTGEKVFLECVQDMDHENMFWYRQDPGLGLRLIYFSYDVKMKEKGDIPEGYSVSREKKERFSLILESASTNQTSMYLCASSPTLAGAGNTIYFGEGSWLTVV.

This chain uses TRBV5-1 with TRBJ1-5, with a possible D match to TRBD1 (5 bases). Germline loops: CDR1 SGHRS, CDR2 YFSETQ. V lost 9 bases and J 15 bases, leaving 31 bases between the germline ends. The length of the CDR3 is 15 residues. The CDR3, as DNA: TGCGCCACCAGGGCAAAAAGGTTCGCCCAGAAGGCAATGCATTTT. As protein: CATRAKRFAQKAMHF.

The chain is built from TRBV19 and TRBJ1-1; no clear D. The CDR3 is 15 residues long. V gave up 6 bases and J gave up 2 bases, with 16 bases separating them. CDR1 and CDR2 from the germline V gene are LNHDA and SQIVND (reference sequence). In DNA, the CDR3 is TGTGCCAGTAGCCAGGCGATTTCGGGTAACACTGAAGCTTTCTTT. It specifies CASSQAISGNTEAFF. Full variable domain (outside the CDR3, taken from reference TRBV19 and TRBJ1-1): DGGITQSPKYLFRKEGQNVTLSCEQNLNHDAMYWYRQDPGQGLRLIYYSQIVNDFQKGDIAEGYSVSREKKESFPLTVTSAQKNPTAFYLCASSQAISGNTEAFFGQGTRLTVV.

The rearrangement links TRBV20-1 to TRBJ2-4; 13 nucleotides match TRBD2. From germline, CDR1 is DFQATT and CDR2 SNEGSKA (reference sequence). The CDR3 consists of 18 residues. The J segment lost 0 bases and the V segment lost 3 bases, leaving 8 bases of the junction unmatched. The CDR3 DNA sequence: TGCAGTGCTAGCGAACTAGCGGGAGGGCCCTTAGCCAAAAACATTCAGTACTTC. This encodes CSASELAGGPLAKNIQYF.

This clonotype was counted ten times or more. This chain joins TRBV5-1 and TRBJ2-3; D uncertain. The germline gives CDR1 SGHRS, CDR2 YFSETQ. The CDR3 is made up of 14 amino acids. Trimming stripped 4 bases from V and 2 bases from J, with 11 bases between. Here the CDR3 reads CASSLRPNTDTQYF. The CDR3 DNA is TGCGCCAGCAGCCTACGCCCTAACACAGATACGCAGTATTTT.

The V call is TRBV13, the J call TRBJ1-1, with D hard to call. From germline, CDR1 is PRHDT and CDR2 FYEKMQ (reference sequence). V was cut by 5 bases and J by 1 base, with 11 bases left in between. The CDR3 extends over 14 amino acids. The CDR3 is CASSPGPQNTEAFF. The CDR3 DNA reads TGTGCCAGCAGCCCCGGCCCTCAGAACACTGAAGCTTTCTTT.

The chain has TRBV7-2 and TRBJ2-3; D gene unclear. In germline, CDR1 is SGHTA, CDR2 FQGNSA. The CDR3 length is 15 residues. V lost 5 bases and J 2 bases, leaving 14 bases between the germline ends. CDR3: CASSPGRVNTDTQYF. The CDR3 DNA reads as TGTGCCAGCAGCCCCGGACGGGTAAACACAGATACGCAGTATTTT.

V and J are TRBV18 and TRBJ1-1; D call uncertain. V shed 8 bases and J shed 1 base, with 17 bases lying between them. This CDR3 is built from 15 residues. Germline V CDR1 and CDR2: KGHSH, LQKENI. The CDR3 region is CASPSYAPKNTEAFF. The CDR3, as DNA: TGTGCCAGCCCCTCTTATGCCCCAAAGAACACTGAAGCTTTCTTT.

This chain connects TRBV6-1 to TRBJ2-1; TRBD1 is a possible D gene (6 bases). V shed 4 bases and J shed 2 bases, with 9 bases lying between them. Germline CDR1 reads MNHNS; CDR2 reads SASEGT. The CDR3 totals 14 residues. This chain's CDR3 is CASSVQGPYNEQFF. In DNA form, the CDR3 reads TGTGCCAGCAGTGTGCAGGGGCCCTACAATGAGCAGTTCTTC.

This clonotype was detected only a few times. The rearrangement links TRBV2 to TRBJ2-7; D may be TRBD2 (5 bases). The germline gives CDR1 SNHLY, CDR2 FYNNEI. This CDR3 has 14 amino acids. The ends were cut back, 2 bases at V and 5 bases at J, with 13 bases in the middle. This CDR3 is CASSELRGRHEQYF. The CDR3 DNA follows: TGTGCCAGCAGTGAACTAAGAGGGCGGCACGAGCAGTACTTC.

The chain joins TRBV9 to TRBJ2-1, with 12 bases that match TRBD2. V lost 2 bases, J lost 9 bases, and 3 bases stayed unmatched. The CDR3 contains 14 residues. CDR1 and CDR2 (germline): SGDLS, YYNGEE. This chain's CDR3 is CASSVTSGSSEQFF. The DNA for the CDR3 is TGTGCCAGCAGCGTGACTAGCGGGAGTTCTGAGCAGTTCTTC.